The subject of this entry is one T cell receptor (beta chain). Its antigen is undetermined. This sample was taken from a study of post-analysis software for immune sequencing data. On the study more broadly: Both relapsing-remitting and secondary progressive multiple sclerosis featured among the disease courses, as did progressive-relapsing multiple sclerosis. Study-level results: Under F measure analysis, samples from one preparation batch co-clustered strongly. When compared against controls, multiple sclerosis patients showed significantly lower normalized Chao1 diversity.

Tagging with unique molecular identifiers was a feature of the TCR beta cDNA libraries. Input populations of about 0.85 to 11 million T cells gave rise to hundreds of thousands of cDNA molecules. Each CDR3 protein is one row after TCRdb ran MiXCR on the PCR reads. The sample contains roughly 540,000 distinct CDR3 sequences, 34% of which appear only once. The specimen was blood. The receptor was isolated from a girl aged 2-17 years with multiple sclerosis.

As DNA, the CDR3 is TGTGCCAGCAGGGCTTCGGGAGATAATTCACCCCTCCACTTT. Translating gives CASRASGDNSPLHF. V usage is TRBV7-9 and J usage is TRBJ1-6; D remains unclear. Germline V CDR1 and CDR2: SEHNR, FQNEAQ (reference sequence). V was cut by 6 bases and J by 5 bases, with 11 bases left in between. The CDR3 has 14 residues. Full variable domain (remainder filled in from reference TRBV7-9 and TRBJ1-6): DTGVSQNPRHKITKRGQNVTFRCDPISEHNRLYWYRQTLGQGPEFLTYFQNEAQLEKSRLLSDRFSAERPKGSFSTLEIQRTEQGDSAMYLCASRASGDNSPLHFGNGTRLTVT.